This paragraph covers one T cell receptor beta chain sequence. TCRdb's table, derived via immunoSEQ multiplex PCR, lists solely in-frame clones and lacks some. The table has more than 350,000 clones, nearly 90% seen once; the top ten hold 1.2% to 1.5%. The data stem from a study of blood T cell repertoires in COVID-19. Per the germline V gene, CDR1 is SNHLY and CDR2 is FYNNEI. This CDR3 is 13 amino acids long. Trimming took off 7 bases at V and 4 bases at J, with 12 bases between the two ends. The TCR sequence derives from a woman between 18 and 30 years old who had been exposed to COVID-19. The genes are TRBV2 and TRBJ2-3; D is undetermined. Input material: PBMCs or T cells enriched from blood (not recorded which). The CDR3 DNA sequence: TGTGCCAGCATAGCAGAGGTGGCAGATACGCAGTATTTT. Translated, it gives CASIAEVADTQYF.